This T cell receptor (beta chain) was recovered during a study of T cells in Graves' hyperthyroidism and ophthalmopathy. Fresh peripheral blood, 8 to 10 ml, was the source of the PBMCs. Overall study results and limits: Appearing also in blood were most of the thyroid clonotypes expanded above 0.001.

As to this clonotype: What it binds is unknown.

TCR beta CDR3 regions were amplified from RNA transcripts. First-round RT-PCR targeting the TCR CDR3 was performed with the HTBI primer set. TCRdb recomputed calls from the multiplex PCR reads with MiXCR, one row per CDR3 protein. This sample has around 610,000 distinct CDR3 sequences, with 14% to 15% found just once. This sequence originates from a woman aged 40 to 55 with Graves' ophthalmopathy. Sequencing was done on a sample of blood.

The CDR3 nucleotides read TGTGCCAGCAGCTTATTCACGACTAGCGCTCCCTACGAGCAGTACTTC. Translating it yields CASSLFTTSAPYEQYF. The chain links TRBV11-2 to TRBJ2-7; 8 nucleotides line up with TRBD2. With 2 bases clipped from V and 2 bases from J, the junction kept 8 bases outside the gene matches. Germline CDR1 SGHAT, CDR2 FQNNGV. This CDR3 is 16 amino acids long.